This TCR beta chain was identified in a study of T cells in Graves' hyperthyroidism and ophthalmopathy. Regarding the study as a whole: Ophthalmopathy was predicted by the model a median of roughly 6 months ahead of onset. Most clonotypes that expanded in the thyroid above 0.001 also showed up in blood.

Amplification targeted TCR beta CDR3 regions from RNA transcripts. A first-round RT-PCR of the TCR CDR3 used the HTBI primer set. TCRdb independently ran MiXCR on the multiplex PCR reads; one entry per CDR3 protein. Of fewer than 550,000 distinct CDR3 sequences listed, around 22% are singletons. Uncontrolled infection, other autoimmune disease, pregnancy or lactation barred patients from enrollment. Trimming shortened V by 7 bases and J by 4 bases, and 17 bases separated the two germline ends. Germline CDR1 is SNHLY and CDR2 is FYNNEI. The CDR3 has 14 residues. This clonotype was counted only a few times. Antigen unknown.

The sequence came from a woman aged 25-40 years with Graves' ophthalmopathy. Sequencing input: blood. J is TRBJ2-7 and V is TRBV2; TRBD2 is a possible D gene (7 bases). The CDR3 DNA reads as TGTGCCAGCATCCGAGGGGGGGAACCATACGAGCAGTACTTC. It encodes CASIRGGEPYEQYF.